This T cell receptor (beta chain) was captured by sequencing in a study of T cells after posttransplantation cyclophosphamide. Notes on the study in general: After PTCy, TRB diversity resembled that of CNI/methotrexate controls. Donor-recipient repertoire similarity was low at 1-2 months, rising over year one.

On the day of bone marrow donation, the related graft donor provided peripheral blood. V was cut by 5 bases and J by 3 bases, with 10 bases left in between. The CDR3 is 14 amino acids. CDR1 SGHVS and CDR2 FNYEAQ come from the germline V gene. Produced via immunoSEQ multiplex PCR; TCRdb's table is partial and in-frame only. The sample contains about 66,000 clones, around 93% of which appear only once. As regards this clone: Antigen specificity is unknown.

V and J are TRBV7-6 and TRBJ2-2; D unclear. The sequencing sample was made of PBMCs. The TCR was taken from a woman in her thirties in good health and a related stem cell transplant donor. This CDR3 is CASSTFSDTGELFF. DNA of the CDR3: TGTGCCAGCAGCACGTTTAGTGACACCGGGGAGCTGTTTTTT.